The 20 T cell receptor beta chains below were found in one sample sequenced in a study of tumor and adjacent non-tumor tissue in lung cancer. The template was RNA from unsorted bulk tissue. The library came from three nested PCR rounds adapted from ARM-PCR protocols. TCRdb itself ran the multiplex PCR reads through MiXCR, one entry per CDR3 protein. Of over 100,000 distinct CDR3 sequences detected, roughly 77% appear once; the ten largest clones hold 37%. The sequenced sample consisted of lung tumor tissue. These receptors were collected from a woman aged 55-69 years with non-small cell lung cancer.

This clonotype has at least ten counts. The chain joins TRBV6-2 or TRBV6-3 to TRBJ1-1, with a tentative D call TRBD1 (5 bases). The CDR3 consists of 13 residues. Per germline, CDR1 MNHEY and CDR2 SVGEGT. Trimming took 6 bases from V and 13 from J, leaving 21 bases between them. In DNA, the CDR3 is TGTGCCAGCAGATTCACGGTTGAGACAGTTCTTTTCTTT. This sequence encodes CASRFTVETVLFF.

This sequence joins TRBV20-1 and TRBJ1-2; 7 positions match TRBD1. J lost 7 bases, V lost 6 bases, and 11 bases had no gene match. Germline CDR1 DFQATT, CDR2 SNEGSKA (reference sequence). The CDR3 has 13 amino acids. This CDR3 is CSAVQVQGSGYTF. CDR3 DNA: TGCAGTGCCGTTCAGGTACAGGGGTCTGGCTACACCTTC.

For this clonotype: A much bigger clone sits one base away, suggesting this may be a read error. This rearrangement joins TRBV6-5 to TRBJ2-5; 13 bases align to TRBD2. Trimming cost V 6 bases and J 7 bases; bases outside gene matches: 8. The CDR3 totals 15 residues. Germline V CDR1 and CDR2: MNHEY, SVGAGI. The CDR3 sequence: CASRGLAGVRGTQYF. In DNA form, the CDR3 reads TGTGCCAGCAGAGGACTAGCGGGGGTGCGGGGGACCCAGTACTTC.

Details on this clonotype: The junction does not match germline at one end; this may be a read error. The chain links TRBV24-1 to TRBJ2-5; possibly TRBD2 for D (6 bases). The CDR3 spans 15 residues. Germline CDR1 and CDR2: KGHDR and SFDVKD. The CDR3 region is CATSPGRGAQETHYF. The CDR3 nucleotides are TGTGCCACCAGCCCCGGGAGAGGGGCGCAAGAGACCCATTACTTC.

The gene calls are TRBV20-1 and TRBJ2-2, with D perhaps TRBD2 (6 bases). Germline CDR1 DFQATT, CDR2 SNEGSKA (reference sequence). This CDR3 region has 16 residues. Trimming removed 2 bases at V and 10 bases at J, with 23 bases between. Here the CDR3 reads CSARIGGAGLQVELFF. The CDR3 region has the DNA TGCAGTGCTAGAATCGGGGGAGCTGGCCTTCAGGTGGAGCTGTTTTTT.

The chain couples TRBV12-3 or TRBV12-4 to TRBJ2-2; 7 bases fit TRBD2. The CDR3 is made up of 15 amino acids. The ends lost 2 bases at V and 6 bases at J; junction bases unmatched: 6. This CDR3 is CASSLIQGGAGELFF. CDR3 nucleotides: TGTGCCAGCAGTTTAATTCAGGGAGGGGCCGGGGAGCTGTTTTTT.

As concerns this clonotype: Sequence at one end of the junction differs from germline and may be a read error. This CDR3 reads CASIQERRQGMTDTQYF. Here the CDR3 DNA reads TGTGCCAGCATCCAAGAGCGGAGACAGGGGATGACAGATACGCAGTATTTT. The rearrangement uses TRBV14 and TRBJ2-3; 8 bases agree with TRBD1. Per germline, CDR1 SGHDN and CDR2 FVKESK. CDR3 length: 17 residues.

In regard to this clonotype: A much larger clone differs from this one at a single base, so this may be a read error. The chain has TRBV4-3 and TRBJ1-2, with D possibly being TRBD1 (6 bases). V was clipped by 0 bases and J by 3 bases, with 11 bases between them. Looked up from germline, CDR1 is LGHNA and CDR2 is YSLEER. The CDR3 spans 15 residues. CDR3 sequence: CASSQESKGDYGYTF. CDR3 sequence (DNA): TGCGCCAGCAGCCAAGAGTCCAAGGGGGACTATGGCTACACCTTC.

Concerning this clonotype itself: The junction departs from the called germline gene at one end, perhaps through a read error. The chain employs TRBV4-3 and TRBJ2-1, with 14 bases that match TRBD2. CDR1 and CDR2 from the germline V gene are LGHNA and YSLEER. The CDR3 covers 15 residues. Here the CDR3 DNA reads TGCGCCAGTAGCCACGGGACTAGCGGGGGCAATGTGCAGTTCTTC. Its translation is CASSHGTSGGNVQFF.

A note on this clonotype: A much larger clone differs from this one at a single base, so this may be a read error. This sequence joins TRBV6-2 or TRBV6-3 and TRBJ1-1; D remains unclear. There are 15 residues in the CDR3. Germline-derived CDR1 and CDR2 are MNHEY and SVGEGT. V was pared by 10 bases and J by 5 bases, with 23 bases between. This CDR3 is CATHLLSGMGTEAFF. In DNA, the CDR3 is TGTGCCACCCATCTCCTCTCGGGGATGGGGACTGAAGCTTTCTTT.

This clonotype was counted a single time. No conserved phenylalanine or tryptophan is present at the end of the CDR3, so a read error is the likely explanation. The chain's CDR3 is CASSRGQGTAGANVLTL. DNA of the CDR3: TGTGCCAGCAGTCGGGGACAGGGAACAGCTGGGGCCAACGTCCTGACTTTG. The chain couples TRBV13 to TRBJ2-6, with TRBD1 matching over 9 bases. The CDR3 runs to 17 residues. V dropped 6 bases and J dropped 2; count of bases not matched to a gene: 8. Germline V gene sequence: CDR1 PRHDT, CDR2 FYEKMQ (reference sequence).

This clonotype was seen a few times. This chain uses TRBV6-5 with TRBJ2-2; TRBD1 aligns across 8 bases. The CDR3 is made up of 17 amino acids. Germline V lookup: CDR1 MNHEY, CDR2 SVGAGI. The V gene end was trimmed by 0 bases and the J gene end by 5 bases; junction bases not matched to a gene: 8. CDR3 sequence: CASSYSAQGVITGELFF. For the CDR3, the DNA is TGTGCCAGCAGTTACTCAGCACAGGGGGTTATTACCGGGGAGCTGTTTTTT.

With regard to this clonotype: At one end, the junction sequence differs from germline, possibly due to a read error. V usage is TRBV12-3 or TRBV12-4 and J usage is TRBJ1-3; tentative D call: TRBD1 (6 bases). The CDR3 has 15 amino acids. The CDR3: CTSTTAGASGNTLYF. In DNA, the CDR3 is TGTACCAGCACCACGGCGGGGGCGTCGGGAAACACCTTATATTTT.

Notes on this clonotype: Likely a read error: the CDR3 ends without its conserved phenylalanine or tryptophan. CDR3 region: CASSSPTGLNTEAFL. CDR3 nucleotide sequence: TGTGCCAGCAGCTCCCCGACAGGACTGAACACTGAAGCTTTCCTT. V usage is TRBV11-1 and J usage is TRBJ1-1; weak D call: TRBD1 (6 bases). The CDR3 extends over 15 amino acids. Trimming took off 4 bases at V and 0 bases at J, with 12 bases between the two ends. The V gene's germline CDR1 is SGHAT and CDR2 FQDESV (reference sequence).

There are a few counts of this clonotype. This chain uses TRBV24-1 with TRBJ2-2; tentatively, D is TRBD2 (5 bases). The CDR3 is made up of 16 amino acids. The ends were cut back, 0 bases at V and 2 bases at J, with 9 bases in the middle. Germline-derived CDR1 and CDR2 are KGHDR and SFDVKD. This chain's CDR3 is CATSDLGRGNTGELFF. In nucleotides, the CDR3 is TGTGCCACCAGTGATTTGGGACGGGGAAACACCGGGGAGCTGTTTTTT.

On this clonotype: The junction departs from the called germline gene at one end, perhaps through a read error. Here the CDR3 reads CASTSRTDMQYF. The CDR3 nucleotides are TGTGCCAGCACCTCAAGGACAGATATGCAGTATTTT. The V and J genes are TRBV11-3 and TRBJ2-3, with D perhaps matching TRBD1 (6 bases). The CDR3 is 12 amino acids. Germline-derived CDR1 and CDR2 are SGHNT and YENEEA.

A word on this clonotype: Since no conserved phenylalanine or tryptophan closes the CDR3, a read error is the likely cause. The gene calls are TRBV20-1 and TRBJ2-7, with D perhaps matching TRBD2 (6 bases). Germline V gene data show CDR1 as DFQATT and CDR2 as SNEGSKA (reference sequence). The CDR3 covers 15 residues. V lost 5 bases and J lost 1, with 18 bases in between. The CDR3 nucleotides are TGCAGTGCTGCTCCACTAATGGGAGGTTCCTACGAGCAGTACTTA. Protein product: CSAAPLMGGSYEQYL.

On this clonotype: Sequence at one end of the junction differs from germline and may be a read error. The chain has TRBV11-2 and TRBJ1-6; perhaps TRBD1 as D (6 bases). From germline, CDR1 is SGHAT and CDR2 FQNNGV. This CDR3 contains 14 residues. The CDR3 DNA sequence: TGTGCCAGCAGCATGGAGAGGGGGAGCTCACTCCTCCACTTT. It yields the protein CASSMERGSSLLHF.

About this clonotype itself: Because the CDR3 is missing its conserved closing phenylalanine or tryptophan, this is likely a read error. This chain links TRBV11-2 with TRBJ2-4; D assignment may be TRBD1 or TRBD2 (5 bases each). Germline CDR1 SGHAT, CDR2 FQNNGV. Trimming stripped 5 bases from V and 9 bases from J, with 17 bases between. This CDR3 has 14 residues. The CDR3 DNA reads TGTGCCAGCAGCCCCACCGGGGCAGAAACCATTCAGTACTTA. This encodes CASSPTGAETIQYL.

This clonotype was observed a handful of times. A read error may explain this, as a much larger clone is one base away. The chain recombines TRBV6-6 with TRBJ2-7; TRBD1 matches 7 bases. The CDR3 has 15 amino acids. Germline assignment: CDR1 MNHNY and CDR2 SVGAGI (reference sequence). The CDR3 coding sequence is TGTGCCTGCAGTTTCGCGACAGGGACGTACTACGAGCAGTACTTC. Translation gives CACSFATGTYYEQYF.